The next 10 T cell receptor beta chains were all read from a single sample in a study of memory CD4+ T cells and cytomegalovirus serostatus. The method was immunoSEQ multiplex PCR; TCRdb's version includes in-frame clones alone and lacks a portion of them. Of tens of thousands of clones in the sample, approximately 82% were seen once. Single viable CD3+CD4+CD8-CD45RO+ cells were sorted as the memory CD4+ T cells. The sequencing input was memory CD4+ T cells from blood. These receptors originate from an adult in good health and CMV-seronegative. Some clones in this sample may be carry-over from other donors' samples.

The genes are TRBV5-5 and TRBJ2-1; 11 bases are a match to TRBD1. The CDR3 totals 15 residues. The ends lost 4 bases at V and 5 bases at J; junction bases unmatched: 5. The germline CDR1 and CDR2 sequences are SGHKS and YYEKEE (reference sequence). CDR3: CASSLGTGGHNEQFF. CDR3 coding DNA: TGTGCCAGCAGCCTCGGGACAGGGGGACACAATGAGCAGTTCTTC.

V gene TRBV6-1 combines with J gene TRBJ1-5; tentative D call: TRBD1 (6 bases). This CDR3 has 13 residues. CDR1 MNHNS and CDR2 SASEGT come from the germline V gene. V lost 6 bases, J lost 6 bases, and 12 bases lay in between. In DNA form, the CDR3 reads TGTGCCAGCAGCCCACAGGGAGGTCAGCCCCAGCATTTT. Residues: CASSPQGGQPQHF.

The J gene is TRBJ2-7, the V gene TRBV11-3; TRBD1 matches at 9 bases. The germline V gene has CDR1 SGHNT and CDR2 YENEEA. This CDR3 has 15 residues. The V gene end was trimmed by 1 base and the J gene end by 2 bases; junction bases not matched to a gene: 3. The CDR3 nucleotides are TGTGCCAGCAGCTTAGGAGGGACAGGGCCCTACGAGCAGTACTTC. Protein sequence: CASSLGGTGPYEQYF.

The chain is built from TRBV6-1 and TRBJ1-2, with D possibly TRBD1 on 6 matching bases. Germline lookup yields CDR1 MNHNS and CDR2 SASEGT. V was cut by 2 bases and J by 6 bases, with 19 bases left in between. The CDR3 is made up of 16 amino acids. CDR3 sequence reads: CASSERGSGGAHGYTF. The CDR3 DNA sequence: TGTGCCAGCAGTGAAAGAGGGTCGGGGGGCGCGCATGGCTACACCTTC.

The gene calls are TRBV19 and TRBJ1-1, with a tentative D call TRBD1 (6 bases). The ends were cut back, 6 bases at V and 4 bases at J, with 12 bases in the middle. This CDR3 has 13 residues. CDR1 is LNHDA and CDR2 is SQIVND in the germline V gene (reference sequence). CDR3: CASRHRAATEAFF. CDR3 DNA: TGTGCCAGTAGGCACAGGGCAGCCACTGAAGCTTTCTTT. Based on the CDR3 plus reference TRBV19 and TRBJ1-1, the full variable domain is DGGITQSPKYLFRKEGQNVTLSCEQNLNHDAMYWYRQDPGQGLRLIYYSQIVNDFQKGDIAEGYSVSREKKESFPLTVTSAQKNPTAFYLCASRHRAATEAFFGQGTRLTVV.

The table lists this clone with a count of one. The V gene is TRBV5-1, the J gene TRBJ1-2, with unresolved D. Per germline, CDR1 SGHRS and CDR2 YFSETQ. The germline V and J ends were trimmed by 0 bases and 5 bases, with 11 bases remaining between them. This CDR3 region has 14 residues. CDR3 loop: CASSLAQGPYGYTF. CDR3 bases: TGCGCCAGCAGCTTGGCCCAAGGCCCGTATGGCTACACCTTC.

A single count supports this clone. The rearrangement joins TRBV30 to TRBJ2-1, with 8 nucleotides matching TRBD2. V shed 0 bases and J 5 bases; nucleotides not matched to a gene: 12. Looked up from germline, CDR1 is GTSNPN and CDR2 is SVGIG (reference sequence). CDR3 length equals 17 residues. The CDR3 sequence: CAWSVQVSSGKNNEQFF. CDR3 nucleotide sequence: TGTGCCTGGAGTGTACAAGTAAGTAGCGGGAAAAACAATGAGCAGTTCTTC.

V usage is TRBV27 and J usage is TRBJ2-7, with D tentatively TRBD1 or TRBD2 (6 bases each). CDR1 MNHEY and CDR2 SMNVEV come from the germline V gene (reference sequence). V was cut by 3 bases and J by 4 bases, with 16 bases left in between. This CDR3 region has 15 residues. The CDR3 loop is CASSFKGGSVYEQYF. The CDR3 DNA reads TGTGCCAGCAGTTTTAAGGGGGGTTCGGTATACGAGCAGTACTTC.

Note on this clone: Within the sample, other DNA sequences also encode this same CDR3. V and J are TRBV6-1 and TRBJ2-7; D is ambiguous. Trimming stripped 3 bases from V and 5 bases from J, with 8 bases between. CDR3 size: 12 residues. Per the germline V gene, CDR1 is MNHNS and CDR2 is SASEGT. The CDR3 nucleotides are TGTGCCAGCAGTGAGAGTGGCCACGAGCAGTACTTC. Translating gives CASSESGHEQYF.

This clone has a single count. The V gene is TRBV28, the J gene TRBJ2-2; D assignment may be TRBD1 or TRBD2 (6 bases each). CDR3 length: 14 amino acids. Looked up from germline, CDR1 is MDHEN and CDR2 is SYDVKM. V was cut by 1 base and J by 6 bases, with 9 bases left in between. CDR3 loop: CASSLYRGPGELFF. Here the CDR3 DNA reads TGTGCCAGCAGTTTATATCGGGGGCCCGGGGAGCTGTTTTTT.